Following are 5 T cell receptor beta chains from one sample sequenced in a study of T cells in Graves' hyperthyroidism and ophthalmopathy (dated by TCRdb to the late 2010s). Library generation was performed with multiplex PCR. For sequencing, an Illumina HiSeq 2000 was employed. The TCR beta CDR3 regions were amplified from the RNA transcripts. The TCR CDR3 was subjected to a first round of RT-PCR using the HTBI primer set and the Qiagen OneStep RT-PCR kit. The public sequencing data were trimmed at Q25 with fastp and processed into clonotypes with MiXCR by TCRdb, which kept only in-frame beta chains. Each record represents a unique CDR3 protein, reported with the most common genes and DNA among its rows. In this sample the table shows about 500,000 distinct CDR3 sequences, 16% of which occur a single time. The biggest ten clones account for 15% to 20% of the sample. Sequenced: blood. These receptors all stem from a woman aged 18 to 35 with Graves' hyperthyroidism.

The chain uses TRBV5-1 and TRBJ1-6, with D uncertain. CDR3 length: 15 residues. V dropped 5 bases and J dropped 7 bases, with 16 bases sitting between them. Germline V gene data show CDR1 as SGHRS and CDR2 as YFSETQ. The CDR3 DNA follows: TGCGCCAGCAGGGATCGTACGACTCGGAATTCACCCCTCCACTTT. Its translation: CASRDRTTRNSPLHF. The variable domain in full, completed from reference TRBV5-1 and TRBJ1-6, reads KAGVTQTPRYLIKTRGQQVTLSCSPISGHRSVSWYQQTPGQGLQFLFEYFSETQRNKGNFPGRFSGRQFSNSRSEMNVSTLELGDSALYLCASRDRTTRNSPLHFGNGTRLTVT.

This clonotype was picked up many times. The chain recombines TRBV6-2 or TRBV6-3 with TRBJ2-5; D not resolved. CDR1 and CDR2 (germline): MNHEY, SVGEGT. Trimming removed 2 bases from V and 5 bases from J, with 9 bases in between. The CDR3 has 13 amino acids. As DNA, the CDR3 is TGTGCCAGCAGTTACGGGCCCCAGGAGACCCAGTACTTC. This codes for CASSYGPQETQYF.

This clonotype was detected a few times. The V call is TRBV30, the J call TRBJ1-2; D ambiguous. The CDR3 runs to 14 residues. V was pared by 0 bases and J by 2 bases, with 10 bases between. Germline V gives CDR1 GTSNPN, CDR2 SVGIG (reference sequence). Here the CDR3 DNA reads TGTGCCTGGAGTGTCCCTCTAGTCAACTATGGCTACACCTTC. It is translated as CAWSVPLVNYGYTF.

This clonotype was detected many times. The chain employs TRBV7-2 and TRBJ2-1, with D perhaps matching TRBD1 (5 bases). V was clipped by 1 base and J by 5 bases, with 9 bases between them. CDR1 is SGHTA, CDR2 FQGNSA, per germline. The CDR3 extends over 14 amino acids. This chain's CDR3 is CASSLVAGNNEQFF. The CDR3 DNA follows: TGTGCCAGCAGCTTAGTCGCAGGGAACAATGAGCAGTTCTTC.

The CDR3 protein is CASRGQASRNSPLHF. CDR3 sequence (DNA): TGTGCCAGCAGAGGACAGGCTTCAAGGAATTCACCCCTCCACTTT. This sequence joins TRBV6-1 and TRBJ1-6; 7 bases line up with TRBD1. After removal of 6 bases from V and 7 bases from J, the junction contained 9 bases not matched to a gene. The CDR3 sequence is 15 residues long. The V gene's germline CDR1 is MNHNS and CDR2 SASEGT.